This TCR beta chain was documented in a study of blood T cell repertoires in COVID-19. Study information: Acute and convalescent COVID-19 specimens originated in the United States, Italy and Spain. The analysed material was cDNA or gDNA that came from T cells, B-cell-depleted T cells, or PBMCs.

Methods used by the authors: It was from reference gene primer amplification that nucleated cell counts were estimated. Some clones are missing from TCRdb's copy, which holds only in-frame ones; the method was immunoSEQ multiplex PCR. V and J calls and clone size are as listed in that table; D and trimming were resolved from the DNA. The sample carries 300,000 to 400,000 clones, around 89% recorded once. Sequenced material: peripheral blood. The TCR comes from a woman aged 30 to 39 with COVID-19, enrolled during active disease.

In DNA, the CDR3 is TGCGCCAGCAGCCCTAACCCGACAGATGGCTACACCTTC. This sequence encodes CASSPNPTDGYTF. The rearrangement links TRBV4-3 to TRBJ1-2, with D maybe TRBD1 (5 bases). Per the germline V gene, CDR1 is LGHNA and CDR2 is YSLEER. This CDR3 spans 13 amino acids. The ends were cut back, 4 bases at V and 6 bases at J, with 12 bases in the middle.